The 6 T cell receptor beta chains listed next were all sequenced from one sample in a study of T-cell reconstitution after alpha-beta-depleted transplantation in children. Researchers prepared the TCRbeta library using unique molecular identifiers, the study reports. One entry per CDR3 protein, called by TCRdb with MiXCR from the PCR reads. The data contain some 290,000 distinct CDR3 sequences, over 8% of them seen just once; the ten biggest clones take up 10%. Material: PBMCs from the stem cell graft donor, obtained from the stem cell graft. These receptor sequences come from a human donor who donated a stem cell graft to a child with SCID.

This chain links TRBV7-6 with TRBJ2-7; D remains ambiguous. CDR3 length equals 14 residues. Trimming removed 6 bases from V and 2 bases from J, with 14 bases in between. CDR1 is SGHVS, CDR2 FNYEAQ, per germline. DNA for the CDR3: TGTGCCAGCAGTCCTGAGCCAGCAGCCTACGAGCAGTACTTC. Its protein product is CASSPEPAAYEQYF.

This clonotype has only a few counts. The V gene is TRBV6-1, the J gene TRBJ2-4; D gene ambiguous. The CDR3 is 14 amino acids. The germline gives CDR1 MNHNS, CDR2 SASEGT. Trimming took off 4 bases at V and 0 bases at J, with 7 bases between the two ends. This CDR3 is CASSVALAKNIQYF. The CDR3 DNA follows: TGTGCCAGCAGTGTGGCTCTAGCCAAAAACATTCAGTACTTC.

This clonotype came up many times. At one of its ends the junction is not consistent with the germline gene, which may arise from a read error. CDR3 nucleotide sequence: TGTGCCAGCAGCCCTGACAGTCCCTACGAGCAGTACTTC. Its protein is CASSPDSPYEQYF. The J gene is TRBJ2-7, the V gene TRBV5-1, with a tentative D call TRBD1 (5 bases). The CDR3 loop spans 13 amino acids. The germline V gene encodes CDR1 SGHRS and CDR2 YFSETQ.

This clonotype was detected a few times. The CDR3 reads CASKTRQSNTGELFF. The CDR3 DNA follows: TGCGCCAGCAAAACCCGACAGTCGAACACCGGGGAGCTGTTTTTT. The V gene is TRBV5-1, the J gene TRBJ2-2, with D possibly being TRBD1 (5 bases). V lost 6 bases to trimming and J lost 0 bases, with 12 bases between them. The CDR3 runs to 15 residues. The V gene's germline CDR1 is SGHRS and CDR2 YFSETQ. The entire variable domain, with the rest obtained from reference TRBV5-1 and TRBJ2-2, is as follows: KAGVTQTPRYLIKTRGQQVTLSCSPISGHRSVSWYQQTPGQGLQFLFEYFSETQRNKGNFPGRFSGRQFSNSRSEMNVSTLELGDSALYLCASKTRQSNTGELFFGEGSRLTVL.

This clonotype was counted only a few times. The rearrangement links TRBV11-1 to TRBJ2-3; no clear D gene. CDR3 length: 15 residues. V gave up 5 bases and J gave up 0 bases, with 12 bases separating them. CDR1 is SGHAT, CDR2 FQDESV, per germline (reference sequence). In nucleotides, the CDR3 is TGTGCCAGCAGCCCCTCCGTACCTAGCACAGATACGCAGTATTTT. Translated: CASSPSVPSTDTQYF.

This clonotype was observed many times. The chain links TRBV20-1 to TRBJ2-7, with D possibly being TRBD1 (6 bases). Germline V gene data show CDR1 as DFQATT and CDR2 as SNEGSKA (reference sequence). Trimming took off 6 bases at V and 1 base at J, with 10 bases between the two ends. The CDR3 sequence is 12 residues long. The CDR3 loop reads CSAPTGSYEQYF. DNA for the CDR3: TGCAGTGCGCCGACAGGTTCCTACGAGCAGTACTTC.